A single sample is the source of the 25 T cell receptor beta chains below, sequenced in a study of cytomegalovirus exposure and HLA in healthy donors. Libraries were prepared by immunoSEQ multiplex PCR; TCRdb keeps only in-frame clonotypes and omits some of them. Among some 49,000 clones listed, 85% to 95% were seen once. The sequenced sample consisted of PBMCs. Receptor source: a man aged 18 to 29 in good health and CMV-seronegative.

The chain is built from TRBV2 and TRBJ2-1; no clear D. Germline loops: CDR1 SNHLY, CDR2 FYNNEI. The CDR3 has 15 residues. The V end lost 6 bases, the J end lost 10 bases, and 22 bases lay between the germline ends. Written as DNA, the CDR3 is TGTGCCAGCAGACCAACTACGGGTGGTGTCTTAGAGCAGTTCTTC. Its protein product is CASRPTTGGVLEQFF.

This sequence joins TRBV28 and TRBJ2-7; 7 bases line up with TRBD2. CDR3 size: 15 residues. V dropped 6 bases and J dropped 2; count of bases not matched to a gene: 10. CDR1 is MDHEN and CDR2 is SYDVKM in the germline V gene. The CDR3 loop reads CASSPHFGTTYEQYF. CDR3 in DNA: TGTGCCAGCAGCCCTCATTTCGGGACTACCTACGAGCAGTACTTC.

A single count supports this clone. The chain joins TRBV19 to TRBJ1-1, with 8 bases identical to TRBD1. Germline CDR1 and CDR2: LNHDA and SQIVND (reference sequence). Losses at the gene ends were 7 bases for V and 0 bases for J; bases not matched to a gene: 4. CDR3 length: 14 amino acids. CDR3 amino acids: CASTPGGMNTEAFF. The DNA of the CDR3 is TGTGCCAGTACCCCAGGGGGCATGAACACTGAAGCTTTCTTT.

The V gene is TRBV9, the J gene TRBJ2-7; TRBD1 matches at 12 bases. The CDR3 contains 15 residues. Germline V gene lookup returns CDR1 SGDLS and CDR2 YYNGEE. V shed 4 bases and J 5 bases; nucleotides not matched to a gene: 7. DNA of the CDR3: TGTGCCAGCAGCACCTCCGGGACAGGGGGCAACGAGCAGTACTTC. Translation gives CASSTSGTGGNEQYF.

The chain carries TRBV7-6 and TRBJ2-1; 9 bases are shared with TRBD1. This CDR3 is 17 amino acids long. In germline, CDR1 is SGHVS, CDR2 FNYEAQ. V shed 2 bases, J shed 4 bases, and the junction held 9 bases outside the gene matches. CDR3 bases: TGTGCCAGCAGCTTAAGATTCACAGGGGGCGCATACAATGAGCAGTTCTTC. As protein: CASSLRFTGGAYNEQFF.

The V and J genes are TRBV19 and TRBJ1-5, with D uncertain. V lost 4 bases and J 3 bases, leaving 13 bases between the germline ends. Germline V gene sequence: CDR1 LNHDA, CDR2 SQIVND (reference sequence). This CDR3 is 15 amino acids long. The CDR3 nucleotides are TGTGCCAGTAGTACCAAACAGCTCCTCAATCAGCCCCAGCATTTT. Translating it yields CASSTKQLLNQPQHF.

The chain couples TRBV10-3 to TRBJ1-5; no reliable D call. V was clipped by 7 bases and J by 3 bases, with 10 bases between them. The CDR3 runs to 13 residues. Germline V CDR1 and CDR2: ENHRY, SYGVKD. The CDR3 DNA sequence: TGTGCCATCAACGGGGAGGCCAATCAGCCCCAGCATTTT. This gives the protein CAINGEANQPQHF.

The CDR3 DNA is TGTGCCTGGGAGATGTCGGCGGCAAACAATGAGCAGTTCTTC. Protein product: CAWEMSAANNEQFF. V and J are TRBV30 and TRBJ2-1; no clear D. The CDR3 is made up of 14 amino acids. Germline CDR1 GTSNPN, CDR2 SVGIG (reference sequence). V dropped 5 bases and J dropped 5 bases, with 16 bases sitting between them.

The rearrangement links TRBV6-7 to TRBJ2-7, with TRBD2 identical over 8 bases. TRBV6-7 is an ORF, with its function uncertain. This CDR3 is 14 amino acids long. V shed 6 bases, J shed 1 base, and the junction held 5 bases outside the gene matches. CDR3 sequence reads: CASSLSGVSYEQYF. The CDR3 DNA reads as TGTGCCAGCAGCCTTAGCGGGGTTTCCTACGAGCAGTACTTC.

J is TRBJ1-4 and V is TRBV7-9, with D possibly being TRBD1 (5 bases). Germline assignment: CDR1 SEHNR and CDR2 FQNEAQ (reference sequence). V dropped 4 bases and J dropped 8 bases, with 17 bases sitting between them. This CDR3 contains 15 residues. CDR3 loop: CASSSGRGVGEKLFF. In nucleotides, the CDR3 is TGTGCCAGCAGCTCCGGGAGGGGTGTTGGGGAAAAACTGTTTTTT.

V gene TRBV6-5 combines with J gene TRBJ2-7, with TRBD2 matching over 7 bases. CDR1 MNHEY and CDR2 SVGAGI come from the germline V gene. V was pared by 11 bases and J by 4 bases, with 14 bases of the junction left unmatched. The CDR3 extends over 14 amino acids. The chain's CDR3 is CAGERSPGGYEQYF. The CDR3 DNA sequence: TGTGCCGGTGAGAGGAGTCCCGGGGGGTACGAGCAGTACTTC.

This chain uses TRBV4-1 with TRBJ2-1; no clear D gene. Germline-derived CDR1 and CDR2 are MGHRA and YSYEKL. The CDR3 has 12 residues. The ends were cut back, 6 bases at V and 9 bases at J, with 12 bases in the middle. CDR3 sequence (DNA): TGCGCCAGCAGGCAGACTGGAAGTGAGCAGTTCTTC. It codes for CASRQTGSEQFF.

The chain couples TRBV28 to TRBJ1-4, with D tentatively TRBD1 (6 bases). Trimming shortened V by 6 bases and J by 4 bases, and 12 bases separated the two germline ends. This CDR3 region has 14 residues. Per germline, CDR1 MDHEN and CDR2 SYDVKM. CDR3 DNA sequence: TGTGCCAGCAGCCCTGGACAGTATAATGAAAAACTGTTTTTT. Residues: CASSPGQYNEKLFF. Together with reference TRBV28 and TRBJ1-4, the CDR3 gives the full variable domain: DVKVTQSSRYLVKRTGEKVFLECVQDMDHENMFWYRQDPGLGLRLIYFSYDVKMKEKGDIPEGYSVSREKKERFSLILESASTNQTSMYLCASSPGQYNEKLFFGSGTQLSVL.

The CDR3 coding sequence is TGTGCCAGCAGTGCTGTGACTAGCGGTGGCACAGATACGCAGTATTTT. Protein: CASSAVTSGGTDTQYF. The chain links TRBV6-1 to TRBJ2-3, with TRBD2 matching over 9 bases. CDR3 length: 16 residues. Trimming removed 4 bases from V and 1 base from J; junction bases left unmatched: 6. From germline, CDR1 is MNHNS and CDR2 SASEGT.

The rearrangement links TRBV27 to TRBJ2-1, with a possible D match to TRBD1 (5 bases). Trimming removed 4 bases from V and 1 base from J, with 11 bases in between. Germline V gives CDR1 MNHEY, CDR2 SMNVEV (reference sequence). This CDR3 spans 15 amino acids. As DNA, the CDR3 is TGTGCCAGCAGTTGGGGCAGTTCGTCCTACAATGAGCAGTTCTTC. It translates to CASSWGSSSYNEQFF.

The J gene is TRBJ2-1, the V gene TRBV7-3; TRBD2 agrees at 8 bases. V dropped 1 base and J dropped 3; count of bases not matched to a gene: 8. The CDR3 runs 17 residues. Germline V gene sequence: CDR1 SGHTA, CDR2 FQGTGA. CDR3 sequence: CASSLRGGSGVYNEQFF. The CDR3 DNA is TGTGCCAGCAGCTTAAGGGGCGGTAGCGGGGTCTACAATGAGCAGTTCTTC. The entire variable domain, with the rest obtained from reference TRBV7-3 and TRBJ2-1, is as follows: GAGVSQTPSNKVTEKGKYVELRCDPISGHTALYWYRQSLGQGPEFLIYFQGTGAADDSGLPNDRFFAVRPEGSVSTLKIQRTERGDSAVYLCASSLRGGSGVYNEQFFGPGTRLTVL.

V and J are TRBV7-3 and TRBJ2-1, with 9 bases matching TRBD2. The germline V gene encodes CDR1 SGHTA and CDR2 FQGTGA. The CDR3 is 15 amino acids. J was trimmed by 5 bases and V by 3 bases; bases with no gene match: 5. The DNA for the CDR3 is TGTGCCAGCAGCTTCGGGACTAGCATCCACAATGAGCAGTTCTTC. As protein: CASSFGTSIHNEQFF.

The V and J genes are TRBV18 and TRBJ2-3, with D unclear. Trimming took off 2 bases at V and 4 bases at J, with 10 bases between the two ends. The length of the CDR3 is 14 residues. The germline gives CDR1 KGHSH, CDR2 LQKENI. As DNA, the CDR3 is TGTGCCAGCTCACCATCCAGGTTGGCAGATACGCAGTATTTT. Encoded protein: CASSPSRLADTQYF.

V gene TRBV13 combines with J gene TRBJ1-1; perhaps TRBD1 as D (5 bases). Germline lookup yields CDR1 PRHDT and CDR2 FYEKMQ (reference sequence). There are 15 residues in the CDR3. The ends were cut back, 6 bases at V and 3 bases at J, with 17 bases in the middle. Here the CDR3 DNA reads TGTGCCAGCAGGCGGGGGGGTTTGGCGGACACTGAAGCTTTCTTT. Translation gives CASRRGGLADTEAFF.

V gene TRBV11-2 combines with J gene TRBJ2-5, with D maybe TRBD1 (5 bases). This CDR3 spans 17 amino acids. Germline values: CDR1 SGHAT, CDR2 FQNNGV. The germline V and J ends were trimmed by 5 bases and 4 bases, with 23 bases remaining between them. The CDR3 loop is CASSQNRRQGKGETQYF. CDR3 in DNA: TGTGCCAGCAGCCAGAATAGAAGGCAGGGCAAGGGAGAGACCCAGTACTTC.

By share, this clone ranks as medium-sized. This chain connects TRBV4-3 to TRBJ2-1; 9 nucleotides agree with TRBD2. The germline V gene encodes CDR1 LGHNA and CDR2 YSLEER. V was clipped by 3 bases and J by 8 bases; unmatched bases: 11. The CDR3 spans 16 residues. The CDR3 region has the DNA TGCGCCAGCAGCCAGGGTATAGCGGGAGCACGGGATGAGCAGTTCTTC. Translated: CASSQGIAGARDEQFF.

V is TRBV5-6 and J is TRBJ2-7; D is uncertain. Germline loops: CDR1 SGHDT, CDR2 YYEEEE. The CDR3 covers 12 residues. V gave up 2 bases and J gave up 4 bases, with 7 bases separating them. The CDR3 bases are TGTGCCAGCAGCTTCCCAGGTTACGAGCAGTACTTC. It encodes CASSFPGYEQYF.

The V and J genes are TRBV10-2 and TRBJ2-5; the match to TRBD2 covers 14 bases. This CDR3 has 15 residues. Trimming at V came to 6 bases and at J to 5 bases, leaving 5 bases not matched to a gene. Germline loops: CDR1 WSHSY, CDR2 SAAADI. The CDR3 region is CASRGLAGVGETQYF. The CDR3, as DNA: TGCGCCAGCAGGGGACTAGCGGGAGTCGGGGAGACCCAGTACTTC.

Remarks on this clone: The limits of the CDR3 on the DNA are not certain, so only TCRdb's listed CDR3 is given. This sequence joins TRBV21-1 and TRBJ2-4; the table's D call TRBD2 went unverified against the DNA. TRBV21-1 constitutes a pseudogene. Both ends counted, the CDR3 spans 19 residues. The CDR3 here is CASSKAAEVGAGAENIQYF.

V usage is TRBV5-4 and J usage is TRBJ1-2; tentative D call: TRBD1 (5 bases). V was cut by 0 bases and J by 8 bases, with 14 bases left in between. CDR1 is SGHNT, CDR2 YYREEE, per germline (reference sequence). The CDR3 runs to 14 residues. In nucleotides, the CDR3 is TGTGCCAGCAGCTTGGGCCAGGGAAAGAACGGCTACACCTTC. Amino acid sequence: CASSLGQGKNGYTF.